The sequence of this TCR beta chain was determined in a study of human T cells and chemical hapten exposure. Overall study results and limits: PT1 expanded TCR counts and patch test score correlated positively.

The time point denotes: patch test 2, 6 weeks after DPC sensitization. Treatment indicated: therapeutic diphenylcyclopropenone sensitization with weekly scalp DPC. The CDR3 sequence is 15 residues long. V lost 1 base to trimming and J lost 0 bases, with 9 bases between them. This clonotype was found many times. Its antigen is currently unknown. TCRdb processed the RACE reads anew with MiXCR; each CDR3 protein has one entry. Among roughly 380,000 distinct CDR3 sequences, about 6.9% were seen once, and the ten largest hold over 5.5%. Sequencing used whole blood, obtained in connection with sensitization to the hapten diphenylcyclopropenone (DPC). The chain couples TRBV12-3 or TRBV12-4 to TRBJ1-2, with a weak D call TRBD1 (5 bases). The sequence derives from a woman under 30 with alopecia areata. Some clones in this sample may be carry-over from other donors' samples. For the CDR3, the DNA is TGTGCCAGCAGTTTAGGGGGCGCAGCTAACTATGGCTACACCTTC. Protein product: CASSLGGAANYGYTF.